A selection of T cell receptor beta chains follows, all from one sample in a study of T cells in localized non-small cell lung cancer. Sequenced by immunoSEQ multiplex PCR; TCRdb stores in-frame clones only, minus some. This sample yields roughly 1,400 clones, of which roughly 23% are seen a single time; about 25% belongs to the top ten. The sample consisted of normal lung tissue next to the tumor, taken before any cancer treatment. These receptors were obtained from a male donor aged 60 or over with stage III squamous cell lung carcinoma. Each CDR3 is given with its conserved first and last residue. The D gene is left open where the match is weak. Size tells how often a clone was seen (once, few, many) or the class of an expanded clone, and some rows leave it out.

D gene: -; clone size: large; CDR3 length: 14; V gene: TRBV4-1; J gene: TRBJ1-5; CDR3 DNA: TGCGCCAGCAGCCAAGAACAGGAGTATCAGCCCCAGCATTTT; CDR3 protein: CASSQEQEYQPQHF
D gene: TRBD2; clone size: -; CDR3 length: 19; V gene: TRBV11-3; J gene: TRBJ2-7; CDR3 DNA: TGTGCCAGCAGCTCACGGGGGGGGGTTCGGACTAGCGGTACCTACGAGCAGTACTTC; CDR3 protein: CASSSRGGVRTSGTYEQYF
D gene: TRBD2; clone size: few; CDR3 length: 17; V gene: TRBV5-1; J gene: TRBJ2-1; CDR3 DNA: TGCGCCAGCAGCCAAGGAGCTAGCGGGAGTTCCTACAATGAGCAGTTCTTC; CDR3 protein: CASSQGASGSSYNEQFF
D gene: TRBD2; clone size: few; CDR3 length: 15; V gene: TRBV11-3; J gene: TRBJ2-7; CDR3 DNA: TGTGCCAGCAGCGTGACTAGCGGGAGTATCTACGAGCAGTACTTC; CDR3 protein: CASSVTSGSIYEQYF
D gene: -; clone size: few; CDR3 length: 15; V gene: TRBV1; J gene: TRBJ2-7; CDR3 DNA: TGCGCCAGCAGCCAAGCTAGCGGGAGCTCCTACGAGCAGTACTTC; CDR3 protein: CASSQASGSSYEQYF
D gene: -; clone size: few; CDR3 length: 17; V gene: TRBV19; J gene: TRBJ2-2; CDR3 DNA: TGTGCCAGTAGTATTTCCGTAGGACACAAGAACACCGGGGAGCTGTTTTTT; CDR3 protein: CASSISVGHKNTGELFF
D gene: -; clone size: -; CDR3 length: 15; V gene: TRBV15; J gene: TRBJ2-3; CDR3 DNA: TGTGCCACCAGCAGAGTTTTCATTACAGGGAATACGCAGTATTTT; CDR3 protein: CATSRVFITGNTQYF
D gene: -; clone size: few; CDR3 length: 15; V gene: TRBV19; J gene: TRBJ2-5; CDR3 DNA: TGTGCCAGTTTACGGTTCGTGGGGGCCCAAGAGACCCAGTACTTC; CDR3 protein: CASLRFVGAQETQYF
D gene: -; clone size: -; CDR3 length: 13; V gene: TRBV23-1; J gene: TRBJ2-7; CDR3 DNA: TGCGCCAGCAGCTTGGGCTGGGGCTACGAGCAGTACTTC; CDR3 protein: CASSLGWGYEQYF
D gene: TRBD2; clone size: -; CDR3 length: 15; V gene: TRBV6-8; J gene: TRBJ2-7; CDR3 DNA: TGTGCCAGCAGTCGCTTAGCGGGGGTATCCTACGAGCAGTACTTC; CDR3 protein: CASSRLAGVSYEQYF
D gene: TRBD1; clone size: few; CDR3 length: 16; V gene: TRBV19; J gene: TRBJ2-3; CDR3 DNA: TGTGCCAGCTTCCCCGGGACAGAGACTAGCACAGATACGCAGTATTTT; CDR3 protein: CASFPGTETSTDTQYF
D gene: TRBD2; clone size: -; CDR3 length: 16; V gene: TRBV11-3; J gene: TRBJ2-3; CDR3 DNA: TGTGCCAGCAGCCTGGAGGGGATTAGCGGGAGGAATACGCAGTATTTT; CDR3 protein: CASSLEGISGRNTQYF
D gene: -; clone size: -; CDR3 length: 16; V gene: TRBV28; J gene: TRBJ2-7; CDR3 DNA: TGTGCCAGCAGTTTGACACTTGGGACGGCCTCCTACGAGCAGTACTTC; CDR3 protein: CASSLTLGTASYEQYF
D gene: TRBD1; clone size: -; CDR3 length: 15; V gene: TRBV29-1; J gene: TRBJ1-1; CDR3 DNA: TGCAGCGTTGAATTCCGGGACAGCATGAACACTGAAGCTTTCTTT; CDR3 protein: CSVEFRDSMNTEAFF
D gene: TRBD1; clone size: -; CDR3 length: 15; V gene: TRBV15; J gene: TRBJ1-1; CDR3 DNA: TGTGCCACCAGCACAACCCGGACAGGGAGCACTGAAGCTTTCTTT; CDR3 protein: CATSTTRTGSTEAFF
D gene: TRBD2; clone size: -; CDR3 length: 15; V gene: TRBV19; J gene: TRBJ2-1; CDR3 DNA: TGTGCCAGTAGTCTCATAGCGGGGGTACAAAATGAGCAGTTCTTC; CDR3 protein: CASSLIAGVQNEQFF
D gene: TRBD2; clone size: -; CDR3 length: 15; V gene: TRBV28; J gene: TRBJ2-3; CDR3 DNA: TGTGCCAGCAGTTCCGGGACTAGCGGGAGGGGTACGCAGTATTTT; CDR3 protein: CASSSGTSGRGTQYF
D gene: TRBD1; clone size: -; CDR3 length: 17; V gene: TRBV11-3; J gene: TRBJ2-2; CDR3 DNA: TGTGCCAGCACCCAATCCGGGACAGGGACCTTCACCGGGGAGCTGTTTTTT; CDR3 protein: CASTQSGTGTFTGELFF
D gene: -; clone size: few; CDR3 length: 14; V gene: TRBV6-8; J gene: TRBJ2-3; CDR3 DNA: TGTGCCATTGTGATTTGGGGGAGCACAGATACGCAGTATTTT; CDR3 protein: CAIVIWGSTDTQYF
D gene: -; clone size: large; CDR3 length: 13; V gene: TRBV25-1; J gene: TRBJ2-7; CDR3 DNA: TGTGCCACCCACGACTGGGACTCCTACGAGCAGTACTTC; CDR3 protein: CATHDWDSYEQYF
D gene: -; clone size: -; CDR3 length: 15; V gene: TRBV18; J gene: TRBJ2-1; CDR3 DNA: TGTGCCAGCTCACCAAGGGGCGCAGGGAACAATGAGCAGTTCTTC; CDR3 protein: CASSPRGAGNNEQFF
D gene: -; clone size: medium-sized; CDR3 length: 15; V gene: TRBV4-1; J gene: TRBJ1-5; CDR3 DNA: TGCGCCAGCAGCCAAGATAGTGGGAGAGGTCAGCCCCAGCATTTT; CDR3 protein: CASSQDSGRGQPQHF
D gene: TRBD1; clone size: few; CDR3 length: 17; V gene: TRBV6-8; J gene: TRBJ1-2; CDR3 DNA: TGTGCCAGCAGTTACGAGACAGGGGTCCCGCATAACTATGGCTACACCTTC; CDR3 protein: CASSYETGVPHNYGYTF
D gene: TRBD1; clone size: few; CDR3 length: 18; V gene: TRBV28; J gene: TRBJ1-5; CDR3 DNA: TGTGCCAGCAGTTTAGGGAGGACAGGTCCAGAAATCAATCAGCCCCAGCATTTT; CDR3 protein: CASSLGRTGPEINQPQHF
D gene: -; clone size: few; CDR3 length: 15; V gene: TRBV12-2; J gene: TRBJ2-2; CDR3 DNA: TGTGCCCACGGCGGCGGGAGAGGCGGCACCGGGGAGCTGTTTTTT; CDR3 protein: CAHGGGRGGTGELFF
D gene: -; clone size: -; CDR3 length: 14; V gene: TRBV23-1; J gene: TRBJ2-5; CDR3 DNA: TGCGCCAGCAGTCAATCTCGAGAGAAAGAGACCCAGTACTTC; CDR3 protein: CASSQSREKETQYF
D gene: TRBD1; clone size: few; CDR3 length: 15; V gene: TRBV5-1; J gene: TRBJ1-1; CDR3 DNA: TGCGCCAGCAGCTTGGGACAGGGAGGAAACACTGAAGCTTTCTTT; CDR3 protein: CASSLGQGGNTEAFF
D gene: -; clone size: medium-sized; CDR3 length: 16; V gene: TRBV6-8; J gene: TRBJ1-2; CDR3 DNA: TGTGCCAGCAAGCTTTTCGAGACCTCAGCGAACTATGGCTACACCTTC; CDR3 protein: CASKLFETSANYGYTF
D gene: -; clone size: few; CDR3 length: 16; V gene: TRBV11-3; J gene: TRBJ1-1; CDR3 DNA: TGTGCCAGCAGCCGGGGAGGGAGAGGATCGAACACTGAAGCTTTCTTT; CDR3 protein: CASSRGGRGSNTEAFF
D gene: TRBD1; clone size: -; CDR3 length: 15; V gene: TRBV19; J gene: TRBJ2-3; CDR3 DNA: TGTGCCAGTAGTAAAGGGACAGGGAGGGTAGATACGCAGTATTTT; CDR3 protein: CASSKGTGRVDTQYF
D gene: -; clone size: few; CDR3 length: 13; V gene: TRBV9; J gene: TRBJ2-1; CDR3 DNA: TGTGCCAGCAGCGTATACGACAGCAATGAGCAGTTCTTC; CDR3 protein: CASSVYDSNEQFF
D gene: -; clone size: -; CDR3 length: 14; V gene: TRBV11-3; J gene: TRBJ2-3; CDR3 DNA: TGTGCCAGCAGCCCCGAGGACAACACAGATACGCAGTATTTT; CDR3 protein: CASSPEDNTDTQYF
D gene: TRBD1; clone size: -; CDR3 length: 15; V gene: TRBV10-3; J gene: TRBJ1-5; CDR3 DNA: TGTGCCATCAGTGAGGGGACAGAAGCAGCTCAGCCCCAGCATTTT; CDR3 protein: CAISEGTEAAQPQHF
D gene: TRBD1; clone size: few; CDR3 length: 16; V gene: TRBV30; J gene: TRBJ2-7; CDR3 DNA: TGTGCCTGGAGTGCTCCCGGACAGGCATTATACTACGAGCAGTACTTC; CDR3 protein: CAWSAPGQALYYEQYF
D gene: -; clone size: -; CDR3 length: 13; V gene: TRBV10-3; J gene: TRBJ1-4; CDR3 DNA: TGTGCCATCAGTGAGTCGAAGGGCGAGAAACTGTTTTTT; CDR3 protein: CAISESKGEKLFF
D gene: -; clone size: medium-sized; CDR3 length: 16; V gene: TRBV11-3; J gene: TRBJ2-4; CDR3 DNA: TGTGCCAGCAGCTCGACACCTAGCCTAGCCAAAAACATTCAGTACTTC; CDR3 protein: CASSSTPSLAKNIQYF
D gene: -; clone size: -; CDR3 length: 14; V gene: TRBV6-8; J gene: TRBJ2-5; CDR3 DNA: TGTGCCACTAATCAGCCCCTAGAAGGAGAGACCCAGTACTTC; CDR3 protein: CATNQPLEGETQYF
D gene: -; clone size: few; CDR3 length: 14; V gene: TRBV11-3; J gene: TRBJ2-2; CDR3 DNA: TGTGCTAGCAGCTTATCCGCGAACACCGGGGAGCTGTTTTTT; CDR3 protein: CASSLSANTGELFF
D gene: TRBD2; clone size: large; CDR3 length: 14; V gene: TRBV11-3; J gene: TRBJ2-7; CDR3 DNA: TGTGCCAGCAGCCCTAGCGGGAGCCCCTACGAGCAGTACTTC; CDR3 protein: CASSPSGSPYEQYF
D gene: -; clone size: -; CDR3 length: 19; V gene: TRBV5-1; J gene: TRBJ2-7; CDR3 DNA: TGCGCCAGCAGCTCCGGACTTACAGACCCTACAACGAGCTCCTACGAGCAGTACTTC; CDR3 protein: CASSSGLTDPTTSSYEQYF
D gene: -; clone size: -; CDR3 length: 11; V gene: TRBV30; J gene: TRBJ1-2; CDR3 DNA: TGTGCCTGCAACACAGGGATTGGCTACACCTTC; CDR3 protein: CACNTGIGYTF
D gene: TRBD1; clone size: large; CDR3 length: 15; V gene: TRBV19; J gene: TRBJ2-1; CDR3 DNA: TGTGCCAGTAGTATCGGGACAGAAAAGTACAATGAGCAGTTCTTC; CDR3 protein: CASSIGTEKYNEQFF
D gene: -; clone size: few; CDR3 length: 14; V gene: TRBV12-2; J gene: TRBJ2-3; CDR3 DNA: TGTGCCACCACTCAGACGGGAAGCACAGATACGCAGTATTTT; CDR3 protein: CATTQTGSTDTQYF
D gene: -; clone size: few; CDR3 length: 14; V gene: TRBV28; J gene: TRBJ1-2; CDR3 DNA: TGTGCCAGCAGTTCATCTAGACTCGAGCAGGGCTACACCTTC; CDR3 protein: CASSSSRLEQGYTF
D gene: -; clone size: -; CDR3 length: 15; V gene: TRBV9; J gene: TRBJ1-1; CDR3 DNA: TGTGCCAGCAGCGTAGCTGAGACTCGGGGCGATGGGGCTTTCTTT; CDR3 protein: CASSVAETRGDGAFF
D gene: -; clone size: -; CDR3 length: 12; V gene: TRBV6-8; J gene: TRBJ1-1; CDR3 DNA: TGTGCCAGCTGGGAGAAACACACTGAAGCTTTCTTT; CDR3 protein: CASWEKHTEAFF
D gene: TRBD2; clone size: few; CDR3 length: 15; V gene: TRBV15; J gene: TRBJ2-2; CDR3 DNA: TGTGCCACCAGCAGAGCGGGAGGAGTCACCGGGGAGCTGTTTTTT; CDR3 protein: CATSRAGGVTGELFF
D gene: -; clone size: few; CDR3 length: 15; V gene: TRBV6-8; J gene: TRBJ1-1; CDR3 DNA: TGTGCCAGCAGTTACTCGAAGACAGTCAACACTGAAGCTTTCTTT; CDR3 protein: CASSYSKTVNTEAFF
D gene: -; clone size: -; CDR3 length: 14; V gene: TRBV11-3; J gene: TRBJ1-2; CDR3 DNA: TGTGCCAGCAGCTCACCCCAGGGAGTTTATGGCTACACCTTC; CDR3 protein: CASSSPQGVYGYTF
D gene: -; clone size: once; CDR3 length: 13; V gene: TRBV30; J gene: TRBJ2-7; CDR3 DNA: TGTGCCTGGAGAGGGGGGAGCTCCTACGAGCAGTACTTC; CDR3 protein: CAWRGGSSYEQYF
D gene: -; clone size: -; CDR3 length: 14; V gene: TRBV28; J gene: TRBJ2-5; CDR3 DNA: TGTGCCAGCAGCAAAGGGGGAGTCAAAGAGACCCAGTACTTC; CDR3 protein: CASSKGGVKETQYF
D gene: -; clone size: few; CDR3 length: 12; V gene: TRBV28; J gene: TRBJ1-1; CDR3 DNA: TGTGCCAGCAGCACAGCGAACACTGAAGCTTTCTTT; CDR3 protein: CASSTANTEAFF
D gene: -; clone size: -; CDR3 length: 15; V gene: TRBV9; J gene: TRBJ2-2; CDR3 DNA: TGTGCCAGCAGTGCCTTACAGGGTAGCACCGGGGAGCTGTTTTTT; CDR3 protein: CASSALQGSTGELFF
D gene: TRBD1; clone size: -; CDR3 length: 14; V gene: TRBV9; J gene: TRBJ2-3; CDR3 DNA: TGTGCCAGCAGCGGACAGGGGAGGACAGATACGCAGTATTTT; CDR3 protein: CASSGQGRTDTQYF
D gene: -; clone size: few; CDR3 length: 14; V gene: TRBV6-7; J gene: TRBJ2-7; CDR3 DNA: TGTGCCAGCAGTTACTCGGAAGGGTTCTACGAGCAGTACTTC; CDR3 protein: CASSYSEGFYEQYF
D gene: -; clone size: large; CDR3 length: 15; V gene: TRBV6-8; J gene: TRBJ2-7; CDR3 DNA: TGTGCCAGCAGTAGAGGGGTGAACAACCGATACGAGCAGTACTTC; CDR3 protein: CASSRGVNNRYEQYF